This T cell receptor beta chain was sequenced for a study of T cell repertoires in cytomegalovirus infection. This clonotype occurred many times. Its antigen remains unknown. From the reads, TCRdb called clonotypes with MiXCR, one entry per CDR3 protein. The sample has under 450,000 distinct CDR3 sequences, about 32% seen once; the top ten hold approximately 12%. The clonotype was recovered from a human donor in good health (CMV status not recorded). Some clones in this sample may be carry-over from other donors' samples. The source was cultured PBMCs, collected from culture after CMV antigen stimulation.

The CDR3 reads CASSRTSGRGNEQFF. DNA of the CDR3: TGTGCCAGCAGCCGGACTAGCGGGAGGGGGAATGAGCAGTTCTTC. This chain uses TRBV12-3 or TRBV12-4 with TRBJ2-1; 15 bases are shared with TRBD2. The CDR3 loop spans 15 amino acids. Trimming at V came to 6 bases and at J to 7 bases, leaving 4 bases not matched to a gene.